The next 21 T cell receptor beta chains were all read from a single sample in a study of T cells in Graves' hyperthyroidism and ophthalmopathy. There were TCR beta CDR3 regions amplified from RNA transcripts. Initially, a first-round RT-PCR of the TCR CDR3 employed the HTBI primer set. One entry per CDR3 protein, called by TCRdb with MiXCR from the multiplex PCR reads. The data contain about 660,000 distinct CDR3 sequences, about 45% of them seen just once; the ten biggest clones take up about 7%. The sample taken for sequencing was peripheral blood or thyroid tissue (not recorded which). The receptors were gathered from an adult man with Graves' disease, either hyperthyroidism or ophthalmopathy (not recorded which).

The chain joins TRBV24-1 to TRBJ1-5; possible D gene TRBD1, 6 bases. V was clipped by 5 bases and J by 10 bases, with 14 bases between them. The CDR3 extends over 13 amino acids. Germline V gene data show CDR1 as KGHDR and CDR2 as SFDVKD. Here the CDR3 DNA reads TGTGCCACCAGTGGCCGGGACACCAACCCCCAGCATTTT. Its translation is CATSGRDTNPQHF.

This clonotype was counted between two and nine times. The chain carries TRBV29-1 and TRBJ1-1; D may be TRBD1 (6 bases). Looked up from germline, CDR1 is SQVTM and CDR2 is ANQGSEA. The CDR3 totals 15 residues. The ends were cut back, 5 bases at V and 7 bases at J, with 23 bases in the middle. CDR3 residues: CSVSGGQAAHYEAFF. CDR3 DNA: TGCAGCGTTTCTGGGGGCCAGGCGGCCCATTATGAAGCTTTCTTT.

V gene TRBV20-1 combines with J gene TRBJ1-1; D may be TRBD1 (6 bases). CDR1 is DFQATT, CDR2 SNEGSKA, per germline (reference sequence). V lost 6 bases and J lost 5, with 13 bases in between. The CDR3 is made up of 12 amino acids. CDR3 in amino acids: CSAEAGQTEAFF. CDR3 nucleotides: TGCAGTGCCGAGGCCGGACAGACTGAAGCTTTCTTT.

The chain links TRBV7-4 to TRBJ2-7; 8 bases map to TRBD2. CDR3 length: 16 residues. CDR1 SGHVT and CDR2 SQSDAQ come from the germline V gene. The junction had 10 bases not matched to a gene; V was cut back by 3 bases and J by 3 bases. The CDR3 here is CASSFGTSGALYEQYF. In DNA, the CDR3 is TGTGCCAGCAGCTTTGGCACTAGCGGAGCACTCTACGAGCAGTACTTC.

This clonotype was recorded a few times. This chain connects TRBV9 to TRBJ1-2, with 9 bases that match TRBD1. V gave up 4 bases and J gave up 6 bases; unmatched junction bases: 13. The CDR3 spans 16 residues. The germline gives CDR1 SGDLS, CDR2 YYNGEE. CDR3 in amino acids: CASSLGFGTGRHGYTF. In nucleotides, the CDR3 is TGTGCCAGCAGCTTAGGCTTTGGGACAGGGCGCCATGGCTACACCTTC.

This clonotype appeared a single time. The chain has TRBV2 and TRBJ1-6; tentative D call: TRBD1 (6 bases). The CDR3 loop spans 14 amino acids. Trimming removed 7 bases at V and 7 bases at J, with 14 bases between. CDR1 and CDR2 (germline): SNHLY, FYNNEI. The CDR3 region has the DNA TGTGCCAGCACCCTGGGACATCGGAATTCACCCCTCCACTTT. The encoded protein is CASTLGHRNSPLHF.

This chain joins TRBV6-1 and TRBJ1-1, with TRBD1 as a possible D gene (6 bases). Germline-derived CDR1 and CDR2 are MNHNS and SASEGT. Trimming shortened V by 10 bases and J by 0 bases, and 12 bases separated the two germline ends. The CDR3 sequence is 13 residues long. CDR3 sequence (DNA): TGTGCCACCCCGGGACAATTGAACACTGAAGCTTTCTTT. Translated, it gives CATPGQLNTEAFF.

This clonotype was recorded a few times. The chain combines TRBV12-3 or TRBV12-4 with TRBJ1-5; TRBD1 aligns across 7 bases. There are 12 residues in the CDR3. Trimming took 7 bases from V and 7 from J; bases not matched to a gene: 4. In DNA form, the CDR3 reads TGTGCCAGCATTGGGGACAGCCAGCCCCAGCATTTT. As protein: CASIGDSQPQHF.

This rearrangement joins TRBV29-1 to TRBJ2-7; TRBD2 matches 12 bases. Trimming at V came to 8 bases and at J to 4 bases, leaving 3 bases not matched to a gene. The CDR3 is 12 amino acids. Germline assignment: CDR1 SQVTM and CDR2 ANQGSEA. DNA for the CDR3: TGCAGCCCTCTAGCGGGAGGGTACGAGCAGTACTTC. Protein: CSPLAGGYEQYF.

The chain combines TRBV7-9 with TRBJ2-7, with 13 bases fitting TRBD2. This CDR3 contains 16 residues. From germline, CDR1 is SEHNR and CDR2 FQNEAQ (reference sequence). The J segment lost 4 bases and the V segment lost 6 bases, leaving 9 bases of the junction unmatched. The CDR3 here is CASRRTGTSGTYEQYF. DNA of the CDR3: TGTGCCAGCAGAAGAACCGGGACTAGCGGGACTTACGAGCAGTACTTC.

With regard to this clonotype: A junction end diverges from the germline sequence, so it may reflect a read error. The J gene is TRBJ1-5, the V gene TRBV9; 7 positions agree with TRBD1. The V gene's germline CDR1 is SGDLS and CDR2 YYNGEE. The CDR3 is 14 residues long. The CDR3 coding sequence is TGTGCCGGCAGCGGGGACAGCCGCAATCAGCCCCAGCATTTT. Amino acids: CAGSGDSRNQPQHF.

The table lists this clonotype with many counts. The gene calls are TRBV25-1 and TRBJ1-1; D uncertain. V dropped 6 bases and J dropped 4 bases, with 24 bases sitting between them. The CDR3 length is 17 residues. The germline V gene has CDR1 MGHDK and CDR2 SYGVNS. CDR3 protein: CASSSIPGRGTGTEAFF. CDR3 DNA: TGTGCCAGCAGCTCCATCCCCGGGCGGGGAACGGGCACTGAAGCTTTCTTT.

The J gene is TRBJ2-5, the V gene TRBV28; TRBD1 matches 7 bases. The CDR3 is made up of 13 amino acids. V dropped 8 bases and J dropped 5; count of bases not matched to a gene: 8. Germline values: CDR1 MDHEN, CDR2 SYDVKM. CDR3 sequence (DNA): TGTGCCAGCCACTCTGACAGGGTTGAGACCCAGTACTTC. Protein sequence: CASHSDRVETQYF.

This clonotype appeared a few times. V is TRBV2 and J is TRBJ2-2, with 11 bases aligning to TRBD1. The CDR3 extends over 16 amino acids. V lost 5 bases to trimming and J lost 5 bases; unmatched junction nucleotides: 7. The germline V gene has CDR1 SNHLY and CDR2 FYNNEI. The CDR3 reads CASSPAGTGGTGELFF. The DNA for the CDR3 is TGTGCCAGCAGTCCAGCCGGGACAGGGGGTACCGGGGAGCTGTTTTTT.

On this clonotype itself: Just one base apart from a much larger clone, this may be a read error. The J gene is TRBJ1-6, the V gene TRBV2; a possible D gene is TRBD1 (5 bases). Germline CDR1 SNHLY, CDR2 FYNNEI. This CDR3 has 13 amino acids. Trimming removed 4 bases at V and 8 bases at J, with 9 bases between. CDR3 region: CASSAQGDSPLHF. CDR3 in DNA: TGTGCCAGCAGTGCCCAGGGAGATTCACCCCTCCACTTT.

This clonotype has more than one count but fewer than ten. A junction end diverges from the germline sequence, so it may reflect a read error. The J gene is TRBJ1-1, the V gene TRBV10-3, with D perhaps matching TRBD1 (5 bases). Per germline, CDR1 ENHRY and CDR2 SYGVKD. CDR3 length: 14 amino acids. The CDR3 loop reads CASSDQGGGTEAFF. CDR3 DNA: TGTGCCAGCAGTGATCAGGGTGGTGGCACTGAAGCTTTCTTT.

CDR3 coding DNA: TGCGCCAGCAGCTTGCTACGTAGCGCCGAGCAGTACTTC. Translating gives CASSLLRSAEQYF. The chain combines TRBV5-1 with TRBJ2-7; possibly TRBD2 for D (5 bases). With 1 base removed from V and 6 bases from J, the gap between germline ends came to 11 bases. The CDR3 contains 13 residues. Germline V gene lookup returns CDR1 SGHRS and CDR2 YFSETQ.

The chain couples TRBV12-3 or TRBV12-4 to TRBJ1-2; 7 positions match TRBD1. The CDR3 sequence is 14 residues long. The ends lost 4 bases at V and 7 bases at J; junction bases unmatched: 9. The CDR3 spells CASSSPTGRSGYTF. CDR3 bases: TGTGCCAGCAGTTCCCCGACAGGGAGGAGTGGCTACACCTTC.

The J gene is TRBJ2-5, the V gene TRBV2, with D tentatively TRBD1 (6 bases). Trimming took 4 bases from V and 2 from J, leaving 14 bases between them. This CDR3 has 15 residues. Germline CDR1 and CDR2: SNHLY and FYNNEI. The CDR3 here is CASSGGQPIQETQYF. The CDR3 DNA reads TGTGCCAGCAGTGGGGGGCAGCCGATTCAAGAGACCCAGTACTTC.

The CDR3 here is CSARDPGQVNTEAFF. The CDR3, as DNA: TGCAGTGCTAGAGATCCAGGACAGGTGAACACTGAAGCTTTCTTT. The V call is TRBV20-1, the J call TRBJ1-1; 7 bases agree with TRBD1. CDR1 is DFQATT, CDR2 SNEGSKA, per germline (reference sequence). V shed 0 bases and J 0 bases; nucleotides not matched to a gene: 4. The CDR3 covers 15 residues.

This clonotype has more than one count but fewer than ten. The rearrangement links TRBV20-1 to TRBJ1-4, with D maybe TRBD1 (6 bases). This CDR3 contains 16 residues. The V gene's germline CDR1 is DFQATT and CDR2 SNEGSKA (reference sequence). V was cut by 0 bases and J by 0 bases, with 11 bases left in between. In DNA, the CDR3 is TGCAGTGCTAGAGAGGACAGAACTGCAACTAATGAAAAACTGTTTTTT. Translating gives CSAREDRTATNEKLFF.